This T cell receptor beta chain appears in the sequencing data of a study of blood T cells in healthy people across ages. This clonotype was seen only a few times. V lost 5 bases to trimming and J lost 8 bases; unmatched junction nucleotides: 12. This CDR3 has 16 residues. Germline V gene data show CDR1 as SQVTM and CDR2 as ANQGSEA. Donors gave ten milliliters of peripheral blood apiece. Samples had at least 7 million PBMCs isolated from them. Combining a sample-barcoded 5' primer with a J-beta primer mix, a second PCR ran for roughly 6 to 11 cycles. MiXCR, run by TCRdb on the 5' RACE reads, gives a single entry per CDR3 protein. The sample lists around 1,000,000 distinct CDR3 sequences; 25% were seen once. These data were also reused for a study on T cells of mothers and their children. That source reports: Second-round PCR products received sample barcodes and 2-4 random nucleotides from the M1S primer. The authors detected no persistent microchimeric T cell clones.

The chain uses TRBV29-1 and TRBJ2-1; 13 bases fit TRBD2. Sequences were obtained from blood. The sequence was collected from a girl aged 2 to 9 in good health. Here the CDR3 reads CSVRTSGGAPIYEQFF. Written as DNA, the CDR3 is TGCAGCGTTAGAACTAGCGGGGGGGCCCCCATCTATGAGCAGTTCTTC.